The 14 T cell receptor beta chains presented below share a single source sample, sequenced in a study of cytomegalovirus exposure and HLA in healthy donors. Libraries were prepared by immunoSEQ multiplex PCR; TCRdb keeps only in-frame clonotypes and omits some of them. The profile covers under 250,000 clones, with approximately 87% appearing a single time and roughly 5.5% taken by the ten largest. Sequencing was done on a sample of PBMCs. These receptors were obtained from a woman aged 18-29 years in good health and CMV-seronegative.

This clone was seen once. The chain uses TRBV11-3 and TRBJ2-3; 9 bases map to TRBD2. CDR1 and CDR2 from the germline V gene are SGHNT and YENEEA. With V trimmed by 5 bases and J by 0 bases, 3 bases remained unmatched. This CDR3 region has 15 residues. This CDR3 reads CASSPTSGSTDTQYF. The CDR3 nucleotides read TGTGCCAGCAGCCCTACTAGCGGGAGCACAGATACGCAGTATTTT.

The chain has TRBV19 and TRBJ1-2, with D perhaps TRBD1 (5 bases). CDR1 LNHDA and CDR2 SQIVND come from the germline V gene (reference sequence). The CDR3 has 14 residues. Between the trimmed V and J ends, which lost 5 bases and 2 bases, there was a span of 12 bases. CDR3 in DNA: TGTGCCAGTAGTCCCCCGCGGGGGAACTATGGCTACACCTTC. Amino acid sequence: CASSPPRGNYGYTF.

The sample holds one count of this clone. The CDR3 DNA reads as TGTGCCAGCAGTTGGAGCTCCTACGAGCAGTACTTC. As protein: CASSWSSYEQYF. The V and J genes are TRBV28 and TRBJ2-7; no clear D gene. The germline V gene encodes CDR1 MDHEN and CDR2 SYDVKM. This CDR3 has 12 amino acids. The V gene lost 4 bases and the J gene lost 0 bases, with 4 bases spanning the gap.

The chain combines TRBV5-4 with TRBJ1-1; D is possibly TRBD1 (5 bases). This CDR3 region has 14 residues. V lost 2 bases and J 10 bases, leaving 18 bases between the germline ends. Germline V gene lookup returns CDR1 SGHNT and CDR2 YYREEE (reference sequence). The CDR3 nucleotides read TGTGCCAGCAGCTTAAATCTTGGGCCGGGGGGAGCTTTCTTT. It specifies CASSLNLGPGGAFF.

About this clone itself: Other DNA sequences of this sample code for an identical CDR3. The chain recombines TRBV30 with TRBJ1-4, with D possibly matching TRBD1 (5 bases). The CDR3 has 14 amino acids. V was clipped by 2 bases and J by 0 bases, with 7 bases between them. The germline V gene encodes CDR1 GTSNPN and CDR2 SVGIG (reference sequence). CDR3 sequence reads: CAWSPGATNEKLFF. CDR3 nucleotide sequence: TGTGCCTGGAGTCCGGGGGCAACTAATGAAAAACTGTTTTTT.

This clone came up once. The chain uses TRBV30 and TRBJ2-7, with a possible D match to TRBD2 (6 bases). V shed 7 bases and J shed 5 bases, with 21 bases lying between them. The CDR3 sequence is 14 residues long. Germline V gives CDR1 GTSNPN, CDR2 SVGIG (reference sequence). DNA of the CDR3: TGTGCCTCAACTCGCGCGGGACCAGAGCACGAGCAGTACTTC. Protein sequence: CASTRAGPEHEQYF.

The CDR3 sequence: CASSFTTGSQEKLFF. The CDR3 coding sequence is TGTGCCAGCAGCTTCACGACAGGCTCCCAAGAAAAACTGTTTTTT. The rearrangement uses TRBV5-4 and TRBJ1-4, with D possibly TRBD1 on 6 matching bases. The CDR3 contains 15 residues. V was cut by 2 bases and J by 8 bases, with 16 bases left in between. Germline lookup yields CDR1 SGHNT and CDR2 YYREEE (reference sequence).

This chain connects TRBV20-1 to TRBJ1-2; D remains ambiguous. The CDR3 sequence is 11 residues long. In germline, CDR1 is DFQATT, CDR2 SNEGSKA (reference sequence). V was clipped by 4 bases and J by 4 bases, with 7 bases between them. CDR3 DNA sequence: TGCAGTGCTACATACAGCTATGGCTACACCTTC. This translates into CSATYSYGYTF.

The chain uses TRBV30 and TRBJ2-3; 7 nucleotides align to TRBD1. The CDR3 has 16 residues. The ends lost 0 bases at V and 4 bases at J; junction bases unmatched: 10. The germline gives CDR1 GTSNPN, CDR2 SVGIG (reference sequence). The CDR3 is CAWSVGGRGFSDTQYF. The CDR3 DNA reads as TGTGCCTGGAGTGTAGGGGGCCGAGGGTTTTCAGATACGCAGTATTTT.

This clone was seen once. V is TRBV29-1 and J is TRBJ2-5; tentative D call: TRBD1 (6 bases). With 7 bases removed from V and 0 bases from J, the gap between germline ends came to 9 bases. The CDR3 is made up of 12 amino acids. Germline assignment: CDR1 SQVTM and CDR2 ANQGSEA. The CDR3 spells CSGGPHQETQYF. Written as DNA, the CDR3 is TGCAGCGGGGGGCCGCACCAAGAGACCCAGTACTTC. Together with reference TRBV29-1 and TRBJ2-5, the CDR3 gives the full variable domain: SAVISQKPSRDICQRGTSLTIQCQVDSQVTMMFWYRQQPGQSLTLIATANQGSEATYESGFVIDKFPISRPNLTFSTLTVSNMSPEDSSIYLCSGGPHQETQYFGPGTRLLVL.

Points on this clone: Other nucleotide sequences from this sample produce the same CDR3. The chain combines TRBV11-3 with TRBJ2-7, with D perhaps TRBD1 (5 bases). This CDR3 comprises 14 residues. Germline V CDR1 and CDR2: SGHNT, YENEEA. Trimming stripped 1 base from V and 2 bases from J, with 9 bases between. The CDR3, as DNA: TGTGCCAGCAGCTTAGGGCAGGGCCCCTACGAGCAGTACTTC. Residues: CASSLGQGPYEQYF.

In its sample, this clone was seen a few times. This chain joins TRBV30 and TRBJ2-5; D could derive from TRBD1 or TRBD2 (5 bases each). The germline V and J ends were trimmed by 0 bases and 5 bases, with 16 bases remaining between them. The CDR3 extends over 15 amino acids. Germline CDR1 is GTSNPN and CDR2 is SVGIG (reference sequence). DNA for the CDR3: TGTGCCTGGAGTGTATTCGGGGCCGCACGGGAGACCCAGTACTTC. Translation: CAWSVFGAARETQYF.

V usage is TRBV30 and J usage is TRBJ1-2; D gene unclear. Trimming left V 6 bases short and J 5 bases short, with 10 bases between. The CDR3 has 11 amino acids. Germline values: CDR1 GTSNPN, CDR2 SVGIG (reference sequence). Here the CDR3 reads CACPRTYGYTF. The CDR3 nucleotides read TGTGCCTGCCCTCGGACTTATGGCTACACCTTC.

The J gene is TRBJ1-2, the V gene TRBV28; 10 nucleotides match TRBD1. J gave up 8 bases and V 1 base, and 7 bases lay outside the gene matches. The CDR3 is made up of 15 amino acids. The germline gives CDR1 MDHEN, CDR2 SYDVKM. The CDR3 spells CASSLLVGTGEGYTF. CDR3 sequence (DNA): TGTGCCAGCAGTTTATTGGTCGGGACAGGGGAAGGCTACACCTTC.